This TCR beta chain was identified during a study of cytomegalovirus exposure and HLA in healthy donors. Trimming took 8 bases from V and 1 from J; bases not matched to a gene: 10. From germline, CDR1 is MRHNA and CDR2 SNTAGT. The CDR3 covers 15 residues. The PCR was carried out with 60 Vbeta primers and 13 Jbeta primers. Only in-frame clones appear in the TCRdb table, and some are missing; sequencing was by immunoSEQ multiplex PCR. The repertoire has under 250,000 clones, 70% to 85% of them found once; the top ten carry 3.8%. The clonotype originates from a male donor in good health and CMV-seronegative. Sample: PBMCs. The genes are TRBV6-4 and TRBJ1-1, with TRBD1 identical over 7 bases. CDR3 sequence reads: CASQTGFGANTEAFF. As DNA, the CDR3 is TGTGCCAGCCAGACAGGGTTTGGTGCGAACACTGAAGCTTTCTTT.